The clone carrying this T cell receptor beta chain appeared a few times. Its antigen is not known. TCR sequencing used cDNA made by reverse transcription of extracted RNA. Measured with immunoSEQ multiplex PCR; TCRdb has only the in-frame clones, and not every one. The table lists some 80,000 clones, 66% of them singletons. The entry originates in a study of CD8+ T cells in alopecia areata. Study background: Treatment of the treated patients consisted of oral tofacitinib, 5 to 10 mg twice daily. Tofacitinib ran for 6 to 18 months before 6 months off drug.

Between the trimmed V and J ends, which lost 6 bases and 3 bases, there was a span of 5 bases. This CDR3 contains 12 residues. From germline, CDR1 is ENHRY and CDR2 SYGVKD. Study-wide results and caveats: Tofacitinib significantly decreased scalp clonality and expanded CD8+ clones among top 100. The study found that many expanded lesional clones persisted in scalp and blood during tofacitinib.

Sample treatment: oral pan-JAK inhibitor, 5-10 mg twice daily. The sequence derives from a human donor with alopecia areata. J is TRBJ2-2 and V is TRBV10-3, with no clear D. The sequencing used CD8+ T cells sorted from blood, collected at week 24, from a patient treated with tofacitinib. The CDR3 DNA is TGTGCCATCAGAGTCGACACCGGGGAGCTGTTTTTT. Residues: CAIRVDTGELFF.